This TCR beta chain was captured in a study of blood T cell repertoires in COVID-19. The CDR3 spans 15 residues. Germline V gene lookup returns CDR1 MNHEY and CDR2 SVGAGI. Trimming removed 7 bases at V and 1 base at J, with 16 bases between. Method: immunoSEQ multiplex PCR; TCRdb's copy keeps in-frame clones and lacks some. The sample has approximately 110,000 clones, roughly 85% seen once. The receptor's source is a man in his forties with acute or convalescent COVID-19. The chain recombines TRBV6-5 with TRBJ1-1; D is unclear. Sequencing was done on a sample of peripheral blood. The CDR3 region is CASTVNKAGNTEAFF. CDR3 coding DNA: TGTGCCAGCACTGTAAACAAGGCGGGGAACACTGAAGCTTTCTTT.